This is a list of T cell receptor beta chains from one sample in a study of chemoradiotherapy in HPV16-positive cancers. Assay used: immunoSEQ multiplex PCR; TCRdb lists only in-frame clones, some missing. The sample contains about 7,300 clones, 87% of which appear only once. The source material was blood, sampled from a patient who underwent chemoradiotherapy. These receptors all come from a human donor with HPV-associated anogenital cancer. CDR3s leave out the opening cysteine and the closing phenylalanine or tryptophan. Rows may omit the clone size; those that give it use once, few, many or a size class.

j_call: TRBJ2-1; v_call: TRBV5-4; clone_size: .; cdr3_aa: ASSHRTGFNEQF
j_call: TRBJ1-4; v_call: TRBV18; clone_size: once; cdr3_aa: ASSPYALGSGEKLF
j_call: TRBJ2-1; v_call: TRBV6-1; clone_size: .; cdr3_aa: ASSLTSVGAGEQF
j_call: TRBJ1-1; v_call: TRBV11-2; clone_size: .; cdr3_aa: ASSAAKGTEAF
j_call: TRBJ1-3; v_call: TRBV27; clone_size: .; cdr3_aa: ASSFSGDRNTIY
j_call: TRBJ2-1; v_call: TRBV7-9; clone_size: .; cdr3_aa: ASSLDFGAGSNEQF
j_call: TRBJ2-4; v_call: TRBV4-2; clone_size: .; cdr3_aa: ASSQDRGLAKNIQY
j_call: TRBJ2-2; v_call: TRBV27; clone_size: .; cdr3_aa: ASSLTSAATGELF
j_call: TRBJ1-6; v_call: TRBV7-2; clone_size: .; cdr3_aa: ASSLIVQGNRNSPLH
j_call: TRBJ2-7; v_call: TRBV27; clone_size: .; cdr3_aa: ASKLGGSSYEQY
j_call: TRBJ2-3; v_call: TRBV10-2; clone_size: .; cdr3_aa: ASSDPGLATDTQY
j_call: TRBJ1-2; v_call: TRBV10-3; clone_size: .; cdr3_aa: AISEGVESYGYT
j_call: TRBJ1-6; v_call: TRBV29-1; clone_size: .; cdr3_aa: SASSGQRDSPLH
j_call: TRBJ2-3; v_call: TRBV25-1; clone_size: .; cdr3_aa: ASSDLGRSADTQY
j_call: TRBJ2-7; v_call: TRBV30; clone_size: .; cdr3_aa: AWSVQVGPYEQY
j_call: TRBJ2-3; v_call: TRBV6-6; clone_size: .; cdr3_aa: ASSQLKSDTQY
j_call: TRBJ1-6; v_call: TRBV9; clone_size: .; cdr3_aa: ASSVDPGQGALSSYNSPLH
j_call: TRBJ2-3; v_call: TRBV9; clone_size: .; cdr3_aa: ASSLGGVSTDTQY